This T cell receptor beta chain stems from a study of blood T cell repertoires in COVID-19. At the level of the study: Collection of acute and convalescent COVID-19 samples took place in the United States, Italy and Spain.

Per germline, CDR1 SEHNR and CDR2 FQNEAQ (reference sequence). With 5 bases clipped from V and 4 bases from J, the junction kept 4 bases outside the gene matches. CDR3 length: 14 amino acids. Profiling relied on immunoSEQ multiplex PCR, and the TCRdb table lists in-frame clones only, not all of them. The table lists 150,000 to 200,000 clones, around 84% of them singletons. Ten or more counts support this clone. The specimen sequenced was peripheral blood. The chain recombines TRBV7-9 with TRBJ2-2; 7 nucleotides align to TRBD1. The clonotype comes from a human donor with acute or convalescent COVID-19. The donor label of this sample is uncertain. The CDR3 sequence is CASSLGGPTGELFF. The CDR3, as DNA: TGTGCCAGCAGCCTAGGGGGCCCCACCGGGGAGCTGTTTTTT.